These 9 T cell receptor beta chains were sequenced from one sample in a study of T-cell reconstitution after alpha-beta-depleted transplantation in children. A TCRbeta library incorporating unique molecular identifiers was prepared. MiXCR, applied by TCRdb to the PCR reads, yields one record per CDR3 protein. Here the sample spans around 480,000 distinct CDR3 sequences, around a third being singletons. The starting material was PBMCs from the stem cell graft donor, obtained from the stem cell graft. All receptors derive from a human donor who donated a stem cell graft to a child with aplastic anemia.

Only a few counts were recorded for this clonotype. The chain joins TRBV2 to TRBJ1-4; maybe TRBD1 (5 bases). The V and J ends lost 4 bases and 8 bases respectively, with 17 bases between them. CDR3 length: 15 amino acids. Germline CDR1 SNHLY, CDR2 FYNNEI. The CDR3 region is CASSGRTGRGEKLFF. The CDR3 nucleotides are TGTGCCAGCAGTGGGCGGACGGGACGAGGAGAAAAACTGTTTTTT. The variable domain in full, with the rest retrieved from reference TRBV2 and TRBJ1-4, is EPEVTQTPSHQVTQMGQEVILRCVPISNHLYFYWYRQILGQKVEFLVSFYNNEISEKSEIFDDQFSVERPDGSNFTLKIRSTKLEDSAMYFCASSGRTGRGEKLFFGSGTQLSVL.

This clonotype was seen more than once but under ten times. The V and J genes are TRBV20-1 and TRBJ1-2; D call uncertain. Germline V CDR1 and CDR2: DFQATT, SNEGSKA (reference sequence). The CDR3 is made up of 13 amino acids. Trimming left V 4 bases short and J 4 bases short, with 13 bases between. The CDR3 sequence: CSAKSSPFYGYTF. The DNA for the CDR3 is TGCAGTGCTAAGTCGTCACCGTTCTATGGCTACACCTTC.

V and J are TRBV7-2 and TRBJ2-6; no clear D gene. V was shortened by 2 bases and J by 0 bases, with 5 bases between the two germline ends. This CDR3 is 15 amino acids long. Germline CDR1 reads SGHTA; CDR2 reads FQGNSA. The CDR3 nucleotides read TGTGCCAGCAGCTTACGGCTCTCTGGGGCCAACGTCCTGACTTTC. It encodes CASSLRLSGANVLTF.

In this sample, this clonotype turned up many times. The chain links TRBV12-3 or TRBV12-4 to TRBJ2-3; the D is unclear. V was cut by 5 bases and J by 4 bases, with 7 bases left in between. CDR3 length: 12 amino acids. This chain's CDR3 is CASSQDSDTQYF. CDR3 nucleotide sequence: TGTGCCAGCAGTCAAGACTCAGATACGCAGTATTTT.

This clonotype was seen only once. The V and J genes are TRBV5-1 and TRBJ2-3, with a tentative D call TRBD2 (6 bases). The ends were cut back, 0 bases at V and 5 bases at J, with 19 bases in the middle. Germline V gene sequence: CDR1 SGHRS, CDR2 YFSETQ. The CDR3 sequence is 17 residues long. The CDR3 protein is CASSLGGGVGREDTQYF. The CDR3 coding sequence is TGCGCCAGCAGCTTGGGCGGCGGTGTGGGGCGGGAAGATACGCAGTATTTT.

The chain's CDR3 is CASHRDGNSPLHF. The DNA for the CDR3 is TGTGCCAGCCACCGGGACGGCAATTCACCCCTCCACTTT. This chain joins TRBV12-3 or TRBV12-4 and TRBJ1-6; D may be TRBD1 (5 bases). Trimming removed 8 bases at V and 7 bases at J, with 12 bases between. The CDR3 loop spans 13 amino acids.

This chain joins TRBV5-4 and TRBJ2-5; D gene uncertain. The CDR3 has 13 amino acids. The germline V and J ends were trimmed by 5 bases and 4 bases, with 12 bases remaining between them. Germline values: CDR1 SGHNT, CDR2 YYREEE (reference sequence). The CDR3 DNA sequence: TGTGCCAGCAGTATAAGGCAGGCAGAGACCCAGTACTTC. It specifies CASSIRQAETQYF. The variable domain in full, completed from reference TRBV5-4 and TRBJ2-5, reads ETGVTQSPTHLIKTRGQQVTLRCSSQSGHNTVSWYQQALGQGPQFIFQYYREEENGRGNFPPRFSGLQFPNYSSELNVNALELDDSALYLCASSIRQAETQYFGPGTRLLVL.

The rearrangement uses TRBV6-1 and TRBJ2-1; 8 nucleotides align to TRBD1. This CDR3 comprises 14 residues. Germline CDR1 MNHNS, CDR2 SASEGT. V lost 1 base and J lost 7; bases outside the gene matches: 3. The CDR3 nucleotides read TGTGCCAGCAGTGAAGGCTGGACAGGGAATGAGCAGTTCTTC. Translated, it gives CASSEGWTGNEQFF.

The CDR3 here is CASSSTGARTGELFF. For the CDR3, the DNA is TGTGCCAGCAGTTCGACAGGGGCACGGACCGGGGAGCTGTTTTTT. This chain joins TRBV7-7 and TRBJ2-2; the match to TRBD1 covers 8 bases. The V gene end was trimmed by 6 bases and the J gene end by 5 bases; junction bases not matched to a gene: 8. The CDR3 consists of 15 residues. The germline V gene has CDR1 SSHAT and CDR2 FNYEAQ (reference sequence).